These T cell receptor beta chains were read from a single sample in a study of blood T cell repertoires in COVID-19. Libraries were prepared by immunoSEQ multiplex PCR; TCRdb keeps only in-frame clonotypes and omits some of them. The data show roughly 250,000 clones, more than 85% seen once. What was sequenced was peripheral blood. These receptors were obtained from a young adult with COVID-19, enrolled during active disease. Each CDR3 is given with its conserved first and last residue. Fields, in order: clone size, V gene, J gene, D gene, CDR3 DNA, CDR3 protein. D genes are given only for firm matches. Not all rows give a size; the values are once, few, many and, for expanded clones, a class.

size: NA
V: TRBV19
J: TRBJ2-3
D: TRBD2
DNA: TGTGCCAGTACCCCCGGGCGGGAGATAGATACGCAGTATTTT
CDR3: CASTPGREIDTQYF

size: NA
V: TRBV28
J: TRBJ2-5
D: NA
DNA: TGTGCCATCACCCCGGCAGGGGTGAGGGAGACCCAGTACTTC
CDR3: CAITPAGVRETQYF

size: NA
V: TRBV4-3
J: TRBJ1-3
D: NA
DNA: TGCGCCAGCAGCCAAGGGGCTATTAACGCTGGAAACACCATATATTTT
CDR3: CASSQGAINAGNTIYF

size: NA
V: TRBV27
J: TRBJ2-3
D: TRBD1
DNA: TGTGCCAGCATAGAAAGGACCACCCCGGGGACAGGGAGAACAGATACGCAGTATTTT
CDR3: CASIERTTPGTGRTDTQYF

size: NA
V: TRBV19
J: TRBJ1-1
D: NA
DNA: TGTGCCAGTAGTACCAGGGGGAACACTGAAGCTTTCTTT
CDR3: CASSTRGNTEAFF

size: NA
V: TRBV30
J: TRBJ2-1
D: TRBD2
DNA: TGTGCCTGGAGCCTCCCTTGGACCTCAAGCGGGAATGCGTTCTTC
CDR3: CAWSLPWTSSGNAFF

size: NA
V: TRBV2
J: TRBJ2-2
D: NA
DNA: TGTGCCAGCACGACGCCCAAACAGGGACGGAACACCGGGGAGCTGTTTTTT
CDR3: CASTTPKQGRNTGELFF

size: NA
V: TRBV7-9
J: TRBJ2-2
D: NA
DNA: TGTGCCAGCAGCTTAGTGGGACACAACACCGGGGAGCTGTTTTTT
CDR3: CASSLVGHNTGELFF

size: NA
V: TRBV7-9
J: TRBJ2-1
D: TRBD2
DNA: TGTGCCAGCAGCTCCCTTCTAGCGGGAGGCTCCTACAATGAGCAGTTCTTC
CDR3: CASSSLLAGGSYNEQFF

size: NA
V: TRBV6-5
J: TRBJ1-6
D: NA
DNA: TGTGCCAGCAGTTACCTTGACAGACTCAATAATTCACCCCTCCACTTT
CDR3: CASSYLDRLNNSPLHF

size: NA
V: TRBV5-6
J: TRBJ2-3
D: NA
DNA: TGTGCCAGCAGCTTGCACAATATGGATACGCAGTATTTT
CDR3: CASSLHNMDTQYF

size: NA
V: TRBV29-1
J: TRBJ1-1
D: TRBD1
DNA: TGCAGCGAGGGACAGGGGTCGGGCACTGAAGCTTTCTTT
CDR3: CSEGQGSGTEAFF

size: NA
V: TRBV2
J: TRBJ2-1
D: TRBD1
DNA: TGTGCCAGCATCGCCGGGACAGGGGGCTCCTACAATGAGCAGTTCTTC
CDR3: CASIAGTGGSYNEQFF

size: NA
V: TRBV4-1
J: TRBJ1-4
D: NA
DNA: TGCGCCAGCAGCCTCCTGAGCACCTACCGATCGAGTGAAAAACTGTTTTTT
CDR3: CASSLLSTYRSSEKLFF

size: NA
V: TRBV5-1
J: TRBJ2-5
D: TRBD1
DNA: TGCGCCAGCAGCCTTTGGCGGGACAGGGTCGCACAAGAGACCCAGTACTTC
CDR3: CASSLWRDRVAQETQYF

size: NA
V: TRBV15
J: TRBJ1-5
D: NA
DNA: TGTGCCACCAGCACACAGGGAGATCAGCCCCAGCATTTT
CDR3: CATSTQGDQPQHF

size: NA
V: TRBV3-1/TRBV3-2
J: TRBJ1-2
D: TRBD1
DNA: TGTGCCAGCAGCCCGCCCCCCGGGACAGGGGCTCATGGCTACACCTTC
CDR3: CASSPPPGTGAHGYTF

size: NA
V: TRBV4-1
J: TRBJ2-7
D: NA
DNA: TGCGCCAGCAGCCAACTAGAAGCCGGTTACGAGCAGTACTTC
CDR3: CASSQLEAGYEQYF

size: NA
V: TRBV6-5
J: TRBJ2-5
D: TRBD1
DNA: TGTGCCAGCAGTTCGCCCGACAGGGAAGAAGAGACCCAGTACTTC
CDR3: CASSSPDREEETQYF

size: NA
V: TRBV4-1
J: TRBJ1-3
D: NA
DNA: TGCGCCACAGGAGGGGGGGGCTCTGGAAACACCATATATTTT
CDR3: CATGGGGSGNTIYF

size: once
V: TRBV11-2
J: TRBJ2-7
D: NA
DNA: TGTGCCAGCAGCTTCGAGGGCCTCGGTTACGAGCAGTACTTC
CDR3: CASSFEGLGYEQYF

size: once
V: TRBV10-2
J: TRBJ2-2
D: TRBD1
DNA: TGCGCCAGCAGGTCCGGGACAGGGAACACCGGGGAGCTGTTTTTT
CDR3: CASRSGTGNTGELFF

size: NA
V: TRBV11-2
J: TRBJ2-7
D: NA
DNA: TGTGCCAGCAGCCTCCCAGGGTTCGGAGAGCAGTACTTC
CDR3: CASSLPGFGEQYF

size: NA
V: TRBV11-2
J: TRBJ2-7
D: NA
DNA: TGTGCCAGCAGCTTAGGAGAAAGATGGGCCGAGCAGTACTTC
CDR3: CASSLGERWAEQYF